The 28 T cell receptor beta chains below come from one sample, sequenced in a study of blood T cell repertoires in COVID-19. Sequenced by immunoSEQ multiplex PCR; TCRdb stores in-frame clones only, minus some. This sample yields approximately 220,000 clones, of which around 85% are seen a single time; 3.5% to 4% belongs to the top ten. The source material was PBMCs or T cells enriched from blood (not recorded which). Source of these receptors: a woman aged 35 to 49 with acute COVID-19.

The chain couples TRBV2 to TRBJ2-7, with 7 nucleotides matching TRBD2. The V gene's germline CDR1 is SNHLY and CDR2 FYNNEI. This CDR3 contains 14 residues. J gave up 2 bases and V 2 bases, and 3 bases lay outside the gene matches. This chain's CDR3 is CASSESGRAYEQYF. The CDR3 region has the DNA TGTGCCAGCAGTGAATCAGGGAGGGCCTACGAGCAGTACTTC.

J is TRBJ1-1 and V is TRBV18; D may be TRBD1 (5 bases). CDR3 length equals 14 residues. Trimming left V 8 bases short and J 3 bases short, with 16 bases between. Per the germline V gene, CDR1 is KGHSH and CDR2 is LQKENI. CDR3 region: CASTSAPRDTEAFF. CDR3 in DNA: TGTGCCAGCACGTCGGCCCCCAGGGACACTGAAGCTTTCTTT.

The chain carries TRBV7-2 and TRBJ2-5; 11 nucleotides agree with TRBD2. The V and J ends lost 0 bases and 3 bases, in that order; junction bases with no gene match: 3. The germline CDR1 and CDR2 sequences are SGHTA and FQGNSA. The CDR3 has 16 residues. CDR3 amino acids: CASSLAGTSGEETQYF. The CDR3 DNA follows: TGTGCCAGCAGCTTAGCAGGGACTAGCGGAGAAGAGACCCAGTACTTC.

The chain has TRBV24-1 and TRBJ2-3, with TRBD2 matching over 14 bases. The germline V gene encodes CDR1 KGHDR and CDR2 SFDVKD. Trimming took 5 bases from V and 6 from J; bases not matched to a gene: 3. The CDR3 spans 15 residues. CDR3 in DNA: TGTGCCACCAGTGGGACTAGCGGGGGGTGGGATACGCAGTATTTT. This codes for CATSGTSGGWDTQYF.

This chain joins TRBV19 and TRBJ2-1, with 7 bases lining up with TRBD1. The CDR3 covers 12 residues. In germline, CDR1 is LNHDA, CDR2 SQIVND (reference sequence). V lost 9 bases, J lost 6 bases, and 5 bases stayed unmatched. Written as DNA, the CDR3 is TGTGCCAGCAAGACAGGGCTCAATGAGCAGTTCTTC. This gives the protein CASKTGLNEQFF.

The chain uses TRBV28 and TRBJ2-4, with 11 bases identical to TRBD2. V dropped 3 bases and J dropped 6; count of bases not matched to a gene: 10. This CDR3 spans 17 amino acids. Germline V gene lookup returns CDR1 MDHEN and CDR2 SYDVKM. This chain's CDR3 is CASSLVAGGPRGNIQYF. The CDR3 DNA is TGTGCCAGCAGTTTGGTAGCGGGAGGGCCGAGGGGAAACATTCAGTACTTC.

This chain connects TRBV27 to TRBJ1-5, with 8 bases aligning to TRBD1. J was trimmed by 4 bases and V by 4 bases; bases with no gene match: 6. The CDR3 contains 15 residues. Germline loops: CDR1 MNHEY, CDR2 SMNVEV (reference sequence). CDR3 protein: CASSYPGTGNQPQHF. As DNA, the CDR3 is TGTGCCAGCAGTTACCCCGGGACAGGTAATCAGCCCCAGCATTTT.

The rearrangement uses TRBV7-2 and TRBJ1-1; D gene uncertain. The CDR3 totals 12 residues. V was trimmed by 1 base and J by 11 bases, leaving 11 bases between them. From germline, CDR1 is SGHTA and CDR2 FQGNSA. DNA of the CDR3: TGTGCCAGCAGCTTAGGAATCTGGGAGGCTTTCTTT. Protein sequence: CASSLGIWEAFF.

V and J are TRBV29-1 and TRBJ2-1; 10 bases align to TRBD2. The germline V gene has CDR1 SQVTM and CDR2 ANQGSEA. J gave up 6 bases and V 5 bases, and 4 bases lay outside the gene matches. The CDR3 loop spans 13 amino acids. In nucleotides, the CDR3 is TGCAGCGTTACCGGACTAGCGGCCAATGAGCAGTTCTTC. It translates to CSVTGLAANEQFF.

The V gene is TRBV7-8, the J gene TRBJ2-5; tentative D call: TRBD1 (6 bases). CDR1 is SGHVS and CDR2 is FQNEAQ in the germline V gene. The CDR3 spans 16 residues. Trimming removed 1 base from V and 3 bases from J, with 15 bases in between. CDR3 nucleotide sequence: TGTGCCAGCAGCTTAGTGCCCGTTGGACAGAAAGAGACCCAGTACTTC. Protein product: CASSLVPVGQKETQYF.

The rearrangement uses TRBV7-2 and TRBJ2-5, with a tentative D call TRBD2 (6 bases). This CDR3 is built from 14 residues. Trimming removed 0 bases from V and 3 bases from J, with 8 bases in between. Per the germline V gene, CDR1 is SGHTA and CDR2 is FQGNSA. CDR3 loop: CASSLASGEETQYF. CDR3 bases: TGTGCCAGCAGCTTAGCTAGCGGAGAAGAGACCCAGTACTTC. Supplemented by reference TRBV7-2 and TRBJ2-5, the full variable domain reads GAGVSQSPSNKVTEKGKDVELRCDPISGHTALYWYRQSLGQGLEFLIYFQGNSAPDKSGLPSDRFSAERTGGSVSTLTIQRTQQEDSAVYLCASSLASGEETQYFGPGTRLLVL.

This clone came up a few times. The chain couples TRBV28 to TRBJ1-5; D is perhaps TRBD1 (6 bases). CDR3 length: 17 residues. V was shortened by 8 bases and J by 2 bases, with 22 bases between the two germline ends. Germline loops: CDR1 MDHEN, CDR2 SYDVKM. The CDR3 spells CASHRGGAQGRNQPQHF. Written as DNA, the CDR3 is TGTGCCAGCCACCGGGGGGGGGCGCAGGGACGCAATCAGCCCCAGCATTTT.

The chain is built from TRBV10-3 and TRBJ2-7, with no clear D. This CDR3 contains 13 residues. Germline CDR1 reads ENHRY; CDR2 reads SYGVKD. Trimming cost V 4 bases and J 2 bases, with 9 bases left between them. The CDR3 DNA sequence: TGTGCCATCAGTGTCCAGGTAGCCTACGAGCAGTACTTC. This encodes CAISVQVAYEQYF.

The chain is built from TRBV7-3 and TRBJ2-3; TRBD2 matches 10 bases. The CDR3 spans 15 residues. The germline V gene encodes CDR1 SGHTA and CDR2 FQGTGA. J was trimmed by 9 bases and V by 4 bases; bases with no gene match: 10. CDR3 sequence: CASSSESGRGETQYF. The CDR3 DNA is TGTGCCAGCAGCTCGGAGAGCGGGAGGGGAGAAACGCAGTATTTT.

This clone was detected only once. V is TRBV19 and J is TRBJ1-1; possible D gene TRBD1, 5 bases. The V gene's germline CDR1 is LNHDA and CDR2 SQIVND (reference sequence). The CDR3 runs to 16 residues. Trimming took 6 bases from V and 2 from J, leaving 19 bases between them. As DNA, the CDR3 is TGTGCCAGTAGGGGAGGGGTTCTCGATAGAAACACTGAAGCTTTCTTT. Its translation: CASRGGVLDRNTEAFF.

The chain recombines TRBV28 with TRBJ2-1; a possible D gene is TRBD2 (6 bases). This CDR3 has 15 amino acids. The V and J ends lost 3 bases and 6 bases respectively, with 15 bases between them. CDR1 MDHEN and CDR2 SYDVKM come from the germline V gene. The CDR3 loop is CASSFGGMGSNEQFF. The CDR3 DNA reads as TGTGCCAGCAGTTTTGGCGGGATGGGCTCCAATGAGCAGTTCTTC.

The chain recombines TRBV2 with TRBJ1-6; D is undetermined. Germline V gives CDR1 SNHLY, CDR2 FYNNEI. This CDR3 spans 15 amino acids. The V gene lost 3 bases and the J gene lost 0 bases, with 6 bases spanning the gap. CDR3 in DNA: TGTGCCAGCAGTGACAGAAGCTCCTATAATTCACCCCTCCACTTT. Translation gives CASSDRSSYNSPLHF.

CDR3 amino acids: CARTRTGSYEQYF. As DNA, the CDR3 is TGTGCCAGGACTAGGACAGGCTCCTACGAGCAGTACTTC. The rearrangement joins TRBV27 to TRBJ2-7, with D tentatively TRBD1 (7 bases). Germline V gives CDR1 MNHEY, CDR2 SMNVEV (reference sequence). V lost 9 bases, J lost 0 bases, and 12 bases lay in between. The CDR3 contains 13 residues.

The CDR3: CASSLAGSGKSYEQYF. The CDR3 nucleotides are TGTGCCAGCAGCTTAGCGGGTAGCGGGAAGTCCTACGAGCAGTACTTC. J is TRBJ2-7 and V is TRBV7-8; 8 bases fit TRBD2. Germline V gives CDR1 SGHVS, CDR2 FQNEAQ. The CDR3 runs to 16 residues. V lost 0 bases, J lost 1 base, and 5 bases stayed unmatched.

V usage is TRBV11-2 and J usage is TRBJ2-3, with 9 bases identical to TRBD2. The V gene's germline CDR1 is SGHAT and CDR2 FQNNGV. The CDR3 has 15 residues. Unmatched junction bases numbered 10, after V lost 7 bases and J lost 5 bases. The CDR3 DNA reads as TGTGCCAGCACCCTTAGCGGGGGATGGGGAGATACGCAGTATTTT. Amino acids: CASTLSGGWGDTQYF.

The DNA for the CDR3 is TGCGCCAGCAGCGGACAGGGGGTTGGCGCAGATACGCAGTATTTT. This translates into CASSGQGVGADTQYF. The chain links TRBV5-1 to TRBJ2-3; 10 nucleotides line up with TRBD1. Germline V gene lookup returns CDR1 SGHRS and CDR2 YFSETQ. Trimming at V came to 4 bases and at J to 4 bases, leaving 6 bases not matched to a gene. This CDR3 is built from 15 residues. The variable domain in full, with the rest retrieved from reference TRBV5-1 and TRBJ2-3, is KAGVTQTPRYLIKTRGQQVTLSCSPISGHRSVSWYQQTPGQGLQFLFEYFSETQRNKGNFPGRFSGRQFSNSRSEMNVSTLELGDSALYLCASSGQGVGADTQYFGPGTRLTVL.

A note on this clone: Other DNA variants within this sample encode the same CDR3. J is TRBJ2-7 and V is TRBV7-9; 8 positions agree with TRBD2. J was trimmed by 4 bases and V by 8 bases; bases with no gene match: 4. The CDR3 contains 12 residues. Looked up from germline, CDR1 is SEHNR and CDR2 is FQNEAQ (reference sequence). The CDR3 region has the DNA TGTGCCAGCGGGACTAGTAGGTACGAGCAGTACTTC. Translated: CASGTSRYEQYF.

This clone was recorded a few times. This chain links TRBV7-8 with TRBJ2-2; a possible D gene is TRBD2 (7 bases). The CDR3 contains 16 residues. The V gene lost 5 bases and the J gene lost 8 bases, with 21 bases spanning the gap. CDR1 and CDR2 from the germline V gene are SGHVS and FQNEAQ. The CDR3 DNA sequence: TGTGCCAGCAGCGCCCGGGGGGCGGGAAGAGCGGGGGAGCTGTTTTTT. Translating gives CASSARGAGRAGELFF.

The rearrangement joins TRBV19 to TRBJ2-1, with TRBD2 matching over 11 bases. V dropped 5 bases and J dropped 6; count of bases not matched to a gene: 6. The CDR3 is made up of 15 amino acids. The germline V gene encodes CDR1 LNHDA and CDR2 SQIVND (reference sequence). CDR3 nucleotide sequence: TGTGCCAGTAGTCTACTAGCGGGAGTGGGCAATGAGCAGTTCTTC. Its translation is CASSLLAGVGNEQFF.

This clone was picked up one time. The J gene is TRBJ2-3, the V gene TRBV9; 13 bases line up with TRBD2. Germline CDR1 reads SGDLS; CDR2 reads YYNGEE. V dropped 2 bases and J dropped 2; count of bases not matched to a gene: 8. The CDR3 extends over 18 amino acids. The CDR3 sequence is CASSVDPTSGRHTDTQYF. The DNA for the CDR3 is TGTGCCAGCAGCGTGGATCCGACTAGCGGGAGGCACACAGATACGCAGTATTTT.

This chain joins TRBV6-2 or TRBV6-3 and TRBJ1-5; 9 bases map to TRBD1. Germline trimming cut 5 bases from V and 1 base from J; bases unmatched to any gene: 6. This CDR3 comprises 16 residues. CDR1 is MNHEY and CDR2 is SVGEGT in the germline V gene. CDR3 sequence reads: CASSGVTGGSNQPQHF. For the CDR3, the DNA is TGTGCCAGCAGTGGGGTGACAGGGGGGAGCAATCAGCCCCAGCATTTT.

CDR3 DNA sequence: TGTGCCACCAGTGATGGTGGGGCGTACGAGCAGTACTTC. Protein sequence: CATSDGGAYEQYF. V is TRBV24-1 and J is TRBJ2-7; D may be TRBD1 (5 bases). Trimming cost V 3 bases and J 4 bases, with 9 bases left between them. Per the germline V gene, CDR1 is KGHDR and CDR2 is SFDVKD. The CDR3 is made up of 13 amino acids.

The chain joins TRBV7-3 to TRBJ1-1, with 10 bases that match TRBD1. The CDR3 is made up of 17 amino acids. The V gene's germline CDR1 is SGHTA and CDR2 FQGTGA. V dropped 2 bases and J dropped 0; count of bases not matched to a gene: 6. The CDR3 nucleotides are TGTGCCAGCAGCTTATATGGGACAGGGGCCATGAACACTGAAGCTTTCTTT. Its translation: CASSLYGTGAMNTEAFF.